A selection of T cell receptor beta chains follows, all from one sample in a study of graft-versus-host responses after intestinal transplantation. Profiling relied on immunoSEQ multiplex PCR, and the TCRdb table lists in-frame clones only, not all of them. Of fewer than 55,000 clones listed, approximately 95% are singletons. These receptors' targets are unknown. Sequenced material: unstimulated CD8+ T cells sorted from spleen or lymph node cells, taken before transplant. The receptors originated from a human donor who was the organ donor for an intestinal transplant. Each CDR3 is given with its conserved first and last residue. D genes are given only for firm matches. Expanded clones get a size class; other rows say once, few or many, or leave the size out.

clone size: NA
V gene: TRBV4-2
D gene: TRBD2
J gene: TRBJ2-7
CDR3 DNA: TGTGCCAGCAGCCCGGGTGTCGGGGGGTTCGAGCAGTACTTC
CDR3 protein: CASSPGVGGFEQYF

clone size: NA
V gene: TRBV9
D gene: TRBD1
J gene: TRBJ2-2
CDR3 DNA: TGTGCCAGCAGCGCGTGGGACAGGAACACCGGGGAGCTGTTTTTT
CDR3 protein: CASSAWDRNTGELFF

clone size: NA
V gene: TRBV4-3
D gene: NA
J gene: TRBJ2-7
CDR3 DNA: TGCGCCAGCAGCCAACTGAAATCTGAGAGCTCCTACGAGCAGTACTTC
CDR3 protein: CASSQLKSESSYEQYF

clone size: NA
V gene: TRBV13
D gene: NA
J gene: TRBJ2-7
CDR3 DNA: TGTGCCAGCAGCATACAGGGAGGCTCCTACGAGCAGTACTTC
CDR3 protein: CASSIQGGSYEQYF

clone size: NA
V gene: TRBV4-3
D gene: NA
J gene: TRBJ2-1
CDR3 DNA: TGCGCCAGCAGCCAAGATCGGACCTCGTACAATGAGCAGTTCTTC
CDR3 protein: CASSQDRTSYNEQFF

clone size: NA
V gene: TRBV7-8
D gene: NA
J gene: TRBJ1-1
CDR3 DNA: TGTGCCAGCAGCTTACAGGCGGGTGGCACTGAAGCTTTCTTT
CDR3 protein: CASSLQAGGTEAFF

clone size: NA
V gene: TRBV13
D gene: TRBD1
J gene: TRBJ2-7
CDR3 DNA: TGTGCCAGCAGCTTCCCGACAGGGGGCCCCCCCTACGAGCAGTACTTC
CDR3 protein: CASSFPTGGPPYEQYF

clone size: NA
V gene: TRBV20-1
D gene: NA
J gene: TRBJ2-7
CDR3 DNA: TGCAGTGCTAGAGACGGGTACGAGCAGTACTTC
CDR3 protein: CSARDGYEQYF

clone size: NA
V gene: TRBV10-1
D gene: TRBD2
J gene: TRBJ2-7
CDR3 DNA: TGCGCCAGCGGGCCGGGACTAAGCTCCTACGAGCAGTACTTC
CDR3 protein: CASGPGLSSYEQYF

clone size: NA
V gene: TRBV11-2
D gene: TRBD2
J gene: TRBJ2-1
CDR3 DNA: TGTGCCAGCAGCTCGGGACTAGGTGAGCAGTTCTTC
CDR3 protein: CASSSGLGEQFF

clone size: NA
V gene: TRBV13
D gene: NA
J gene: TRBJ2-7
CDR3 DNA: TGTGCCAGCAGCTCTGGGACGGCGGGAATGATCTACGAGCAGTACTTC
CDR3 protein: CASSSGTAGMIYEQYF

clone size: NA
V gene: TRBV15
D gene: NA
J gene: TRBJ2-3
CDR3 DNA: TGTGCCACCAGCAGAGTCGCGACTAGCACAGATACGCAGTATTTT
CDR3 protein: CATSRVATSTDTQYF

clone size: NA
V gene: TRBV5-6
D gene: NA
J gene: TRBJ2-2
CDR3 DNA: TGTGCCAGCAGCTTCCTAACTACCGGGGAGCTGTTTTTT
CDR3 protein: CASSFLTTGELFF

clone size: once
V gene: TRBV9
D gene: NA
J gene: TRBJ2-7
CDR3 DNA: TGTGCCAGCAGCGTAGCTGAGGGCCTCGGGGGTGGGGACGAGCAGTACTTC
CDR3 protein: CASSVAEGLGGGDEQYF

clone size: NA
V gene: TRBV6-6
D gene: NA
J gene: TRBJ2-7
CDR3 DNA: TGTGCCAGCAGTTACTCGTCCAGCCACGAGCAGTACTTC
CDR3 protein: CASSYSSSHEQYF

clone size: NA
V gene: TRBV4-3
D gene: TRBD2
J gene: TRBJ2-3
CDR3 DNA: TGCGCCAGCAGCCAAGGACTAGCCCTTAGCACAGATACGCAGTATTTT
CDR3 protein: CASSQGLALSTDTQYF

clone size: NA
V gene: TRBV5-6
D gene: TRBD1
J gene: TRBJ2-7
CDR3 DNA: TGTGCCAGCAGCTCACGTTGGGACAGGGCCGATTTAGGGTACGAGCAGTACTTC
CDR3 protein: CASSSRWDRADLGYEQYF

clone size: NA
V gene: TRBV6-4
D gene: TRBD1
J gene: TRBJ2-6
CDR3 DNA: TGTGCCAGCAGCCCGGGACAGAGCTTCTCTGGGGCCAACGTCCTGACTTTC
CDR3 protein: CASSPGQSFSGANVLTF

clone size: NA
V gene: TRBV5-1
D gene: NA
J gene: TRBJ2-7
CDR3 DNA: TGCGCCACCTCGGTAGGAGAGGGGAACGAGCAGTACTTC
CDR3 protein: CATSVGEGNEQYF

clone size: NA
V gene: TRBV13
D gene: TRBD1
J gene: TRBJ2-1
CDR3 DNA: TGTGCCAGCAGCTTCGGACAGGCCCCTTACAATGAGCAGTTCTTC
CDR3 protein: CASSFGQAPYNEQFF

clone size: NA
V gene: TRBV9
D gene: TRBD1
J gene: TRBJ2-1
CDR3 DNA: TGTGCCAGCAGCTTCCGGGACAGGAATTCCAATGAGCAGTTCTTC
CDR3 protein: CASSFRDRNSNEQFF

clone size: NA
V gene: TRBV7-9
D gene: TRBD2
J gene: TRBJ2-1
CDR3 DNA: TGTGCCAGCAGCGTACCGGGACTAGACAATGAGCAGTTCTTC
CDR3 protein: CASSVPGLDNEQFF

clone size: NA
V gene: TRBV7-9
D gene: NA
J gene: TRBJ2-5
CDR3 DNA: TGTGCCAGCAGCACGACAGAAGAGACCCAGTACTTC
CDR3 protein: CASSTTEETQYF

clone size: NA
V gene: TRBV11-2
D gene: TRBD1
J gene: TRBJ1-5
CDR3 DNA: TGTGCCAGCAGCTTAGGAGCGACAGGGGAGAATCAGCCCCAGCATTTT
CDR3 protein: CASSLGATGENQPQHF

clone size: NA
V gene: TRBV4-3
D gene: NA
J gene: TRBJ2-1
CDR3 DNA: TGCGCCAGCAGCCAAGATGGGGCCCCTAGCTCCTACAATGAGCAGTTCTTC
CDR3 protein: CASSQDGAPSSYNEQFF

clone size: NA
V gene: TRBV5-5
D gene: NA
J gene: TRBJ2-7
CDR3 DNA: TGTGCCAGCAGCGATAGCCAAGCCTACGAGCAGTACTTC
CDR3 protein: CASSDSQAYEQYF

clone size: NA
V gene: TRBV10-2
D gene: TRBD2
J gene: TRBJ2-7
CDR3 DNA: TGCGCCAGCAGTGAGAGACTAGCGGGGGAAGAGCAGTACTTC
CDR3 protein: CASSERLAGEEQYF

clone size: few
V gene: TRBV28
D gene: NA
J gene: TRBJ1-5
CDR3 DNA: TGTGCCAGCAGTCTACAGGCGGTCAGCAATCAGCCCCAGCATTTT
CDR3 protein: CASSLQAVSNQPQHF

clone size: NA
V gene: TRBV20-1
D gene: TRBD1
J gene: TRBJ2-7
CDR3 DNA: TGCAGTGCGGCGACAGGGGGCGAGCAGTACTTC
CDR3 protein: CSAATGGEQYF

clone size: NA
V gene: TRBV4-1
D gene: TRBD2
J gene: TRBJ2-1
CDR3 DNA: TGCGCCAGCAGCCCGTATATAGCGGGGGACTACAATGAGCAGTTCTTC
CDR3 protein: CASSPYIAGDYNEQFF

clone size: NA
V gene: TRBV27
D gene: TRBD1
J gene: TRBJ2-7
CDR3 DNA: TGTGCCAGCAGTACAGGGGCTCCCCACGAGCAGTACTTC
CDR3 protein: CASSTGAPHEQYF

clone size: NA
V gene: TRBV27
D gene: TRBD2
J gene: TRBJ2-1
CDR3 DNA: TGTGCCAGCACCTACAGCGGGGGGGCCAATGAGCAGTTCTTC
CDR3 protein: CASTYSGGANEQFF

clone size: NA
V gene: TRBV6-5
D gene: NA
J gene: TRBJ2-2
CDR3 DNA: TGTGCCAGCAGTTCGAATCCGGGATTTTACACCGGGGAGCTGTTTTTT
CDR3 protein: CASSSNPGFYTGELFF

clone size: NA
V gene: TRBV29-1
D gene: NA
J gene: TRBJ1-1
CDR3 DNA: TGCAGCGTTGTATCAGACCCGGGGTACACTGAAGCTTTCTTT
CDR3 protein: CSVVSDPGYTEAFF

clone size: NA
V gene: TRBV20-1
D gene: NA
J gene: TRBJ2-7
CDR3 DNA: TGCAGTGCGGAGTCGTTCGGCGAGCAGTACTTC
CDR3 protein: CSAESFGEQYF

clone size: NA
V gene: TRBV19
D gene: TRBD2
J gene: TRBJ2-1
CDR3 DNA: TGTGCCAGTAGTATAAGGCCGACTAGCGGGGGGACCCCGTTCTTC
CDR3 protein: CASSIRPTSGGTPFF

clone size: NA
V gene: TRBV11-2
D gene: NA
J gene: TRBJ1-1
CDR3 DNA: TGTGGCAGTGGGGGGCATGACACTGAAGCTTTCTTT
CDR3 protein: CGSGGHDTEAFF

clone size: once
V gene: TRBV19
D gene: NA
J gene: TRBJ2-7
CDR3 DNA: TGTGCCAGTAGTATATATGAGGGGTACGAGCAGTACTTC
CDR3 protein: CASSIYEGYEQYF

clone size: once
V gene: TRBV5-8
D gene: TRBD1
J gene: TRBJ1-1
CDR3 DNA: TGTGCCAGCAGCTGGGACAGGGGAAACACTGAAGCTTTCTTT
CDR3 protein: CASSWDRGNTEAFF

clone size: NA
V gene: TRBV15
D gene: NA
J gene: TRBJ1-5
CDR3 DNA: TGTGCCACCAGCAGAGTCCGGGGAGGGGGTCAGCCCCAGCATTTT
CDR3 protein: CATSRVRGGGQPQHF

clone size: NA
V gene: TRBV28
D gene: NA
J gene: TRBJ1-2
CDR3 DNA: TGTGCCAGCAGCTCGACGATCGGAAACAGGAACCTACTCTATGGCTACACCTTC
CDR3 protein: CASSSTIGNRNLLYGYTF

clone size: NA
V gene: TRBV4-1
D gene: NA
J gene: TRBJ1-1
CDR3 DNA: TGCGCCAGCAGCCAAGGAGTCCCGGGCGTCACTGAAGCTTTCTTT
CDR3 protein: CASSQGVPGVTEAFF

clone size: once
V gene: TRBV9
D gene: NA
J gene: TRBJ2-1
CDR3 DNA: TGTGCCAGCAGCGTCGCAGGGCTTTACAATGAGCAGTTCTTC
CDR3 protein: CASSVAGLYNEQFF

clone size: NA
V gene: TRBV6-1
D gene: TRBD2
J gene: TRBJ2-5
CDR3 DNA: TGTGCCAGCAGTGAAGGGAGCGGGGGCCAAGAGACCCAGTACTTC
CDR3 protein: CASSEGSGGQETQYF

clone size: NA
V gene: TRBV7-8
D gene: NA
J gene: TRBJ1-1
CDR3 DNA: TGTGCCAGCAGCTTAGCCCCCGGAGGCCCCCACACTGAAGCTTTCTTT
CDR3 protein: CASSLAPGGPHTEAFF

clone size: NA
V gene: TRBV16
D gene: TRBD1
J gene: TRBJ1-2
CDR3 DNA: TGTGCCAGCAGCCTGGGGACAGGGGGCGCCCGGAATGGCTACACCTTC
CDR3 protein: CASSLGTGGARNGYTF

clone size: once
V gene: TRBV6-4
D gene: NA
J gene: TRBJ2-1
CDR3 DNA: TGTGCCAGCAGTGACCGGGACAACAATGAGCAGTTCTTC
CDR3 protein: CASSDRDNNEQFF

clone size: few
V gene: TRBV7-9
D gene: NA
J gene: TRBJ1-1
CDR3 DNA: TGTGCCAGCAGCTCCTCCCGGCGCCCTGAAGCTTTCTTT
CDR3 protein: CASSSSRRPEAFF

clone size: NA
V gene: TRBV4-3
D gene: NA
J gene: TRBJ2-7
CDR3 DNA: TGCGCCAGCAGCCAAGATTGGGGGTACGAGCAGTACTTC
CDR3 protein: CASSQDWGYEQYF

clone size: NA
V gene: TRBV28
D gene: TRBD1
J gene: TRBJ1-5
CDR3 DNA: TGTGCCAGCAGCCTACAGGGGGCGATGGATCAGCCCCAGCATTTT
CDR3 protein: CASSLQGAMDQPQHF

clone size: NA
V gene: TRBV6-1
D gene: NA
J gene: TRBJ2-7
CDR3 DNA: TGTGCCAGCAGTCTGGACCCACCCTACGAGCAGTACTTC
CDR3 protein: CASSLDPPYEQYF

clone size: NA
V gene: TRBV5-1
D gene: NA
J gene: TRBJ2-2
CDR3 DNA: TGCGCCAGCAGCACCCCAAGTGCGCAGTCGAACACCGGGGAGCTGTTTTTT
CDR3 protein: CASSTPSAQSNTGELFF